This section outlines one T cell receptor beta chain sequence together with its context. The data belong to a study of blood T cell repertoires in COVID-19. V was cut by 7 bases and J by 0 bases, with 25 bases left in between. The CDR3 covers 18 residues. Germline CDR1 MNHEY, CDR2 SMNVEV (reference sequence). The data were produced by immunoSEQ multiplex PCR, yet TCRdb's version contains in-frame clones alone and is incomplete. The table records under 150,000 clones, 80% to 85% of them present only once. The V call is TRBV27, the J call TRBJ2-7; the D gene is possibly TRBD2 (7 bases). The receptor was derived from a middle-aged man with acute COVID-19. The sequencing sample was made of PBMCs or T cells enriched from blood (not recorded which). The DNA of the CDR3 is TGTGCCAGCACTGACAGGCAGTGGAGCGGGGCCGTCTCCTACGAGCAGTACTTC. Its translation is CASTDRQWSGAVSYEQYF.